Below, 22 T cell receptor beta chains from the same sample are listed, as sequenced in a study of cytomegalovirus exposure and HLA in healthy donors. The PCR was carried out with 60 Vbeta primers and 13 Jbeta primers. Here immunoSEQ multiplex PCR was the method, and the copy in TCRdb shows in-frame clones only, minus some. The sample holds about 130,000 clones; 65% to 90% are singletons and the top ten take 1% to 1.5%. The sequenced material came from PBMCs. The receptors here all came from a girl aged 2 to 9 in good health and CMV-seronegative.

The chain combines TRBV28 with TRBJ1-1, with 11 bases fitting TRBD1. Germline CDR1 MDHEN, CDR2 SYDVKM. The CDR3 consists of 14 residues. The V gene end was trimmed by 6 bases and the J gene end by 4 bases; junction bases not matched to a gene: 4. CDR3 DNA: TGTGCCAGCAGAGCGGACAGGGGGCGCACTGAAGCTTTCTTT. Its protein is CASRADRGRTEAFF. Variable domain in full (rest from reference TRBV28 and TRBJ1-1): DVKVTQSSRYLVKRTGEKVFLECVQDMDHENMFWYRQDPGLGLRLIYFSYDVKMKEKGDIPEGYSVSREKKERFSLILESASTNQTSMYLCASRADRGRTEAFFGQGTRLTVV.

The rearrangement joins TRBV30 to TRBJ2-7; TRBD1 matches at 7 bases. Germline V CDR1 and CDR2: GTSNPN, SVGIG (reference sequence). The CDR3 covers 12 residues. V was clipped by 3 bases and J by 2 bases; unmatched bases: 1. The CDR3 DNA follows: TGTGCCTGGAGAACAGGGGCCTACGAGCAGTACTTC. Translating it yields CAWRTGAYEQYF.

The table lists this clone with a count of one. CDR3 sequence reads: CASSLALQGAYVEQFF. The DNA of the CDR3 is TGTGCCAGCAGCCTAGCACTACAGGGGGCCTATGTTGAGCAGTTCTTC. V usage is TRBV28 and J usage is TRBJ2-1; TRBD1 aligns across 9 bases. CDR3 length: 16 residues. V shed 6 bases, J shed 9 bases, and the junction held 15 bases outside the gene matches. The germline CDR1 and CDR2 sequences are MDHEN and SYDVKM.

Here the CDR3 DNA reads TGTGCCAGCAGCTTAGCGGGGACTAGCGGGACCTCCTACGAGCAGTACTTC. It is translated as CASSLAGTSGTSYEQYF. The chain joins TRBV7-2 to TRBJ2-7, with 13 bases matching TRBD2. V shed 0 bases and J 0 bases; nucleotides not matched to a gene: 2. This CDR3 is 17 amino acids long. CDR1 is SGHTA, CDR2 FQGNSA, per germline.

This chain connects TRBV27 to TRBJ1-5; D remains unclear. Trimming removed 5 bases from V and 6 bases from J, with 11 bases in between. CDR1 MNHEY and CDR2 SMNVEV come from the germline V gene (reference sequence). CDR3 size: 13 residues. In nucleotides, the CDR3 is TGTGCCAGCAGTCCAAGCGAAATTCAGCCCCAGCATTTT. The encoded protein is CASSPSEIQPQHF.

This clone was seen a few times. The CDR3 sequence is CASIGGGPNSPLHF. As DNA, the CDR3 is TGTGCCAGCATCGGGGGAGGGCCAAATTCACCCCTCCACTTT. The rearrangement links TRBV6-5 to TRBJ1-6; D is perhaps TRBD1 (5 bases). Looked up from germline, CDR1 is MNHEY and CDR2 is SVGAGI. The CDR3 length is 14 residues. V dropped 7 bases and J dropped 7 bases, with 14 bases sitting between them.

This clone occurred a few times. In DNA form, the CDR3 reads TGTGCCAGCAGTGACGCTAGCGGGTCAGAGACCCAGTACTTC. Amino acids: CASSDASGSETQYF. The V call is TRBV25-1, the J call TRBJ2-5; 8 nucleotides align to TRBD2. This CDR3 spans 14 amino acids. Trimming cost V 3 bases and J 4 bases; bases outside gene matches: 4. The germline gives CDR1 MGHDK, CDR2 SYGVNS. Filled out from reference TRBV25-1 and TRBJ2-5, the complete variable domain reads EADIYQTPRYLVIGTGKKITLECSQTMGHDKMYWYQQDPGMELHLIHYSYGVNSTEKGDLSSESTVSRIRTEHFPLTLESARPSHTSQYLCASSDASGSETQYFGPGTRLLVL.

The chain has TRBV5-1 and TRBJ1-3, with unresolved D. Germline V lookup: CDR1 SGHRS, CDR2 YFSETQ. The V end was cut by 4 bases, the J end by 0 bases, with 11 bases between. The CDR3 consists of 15 residues. The CDR3 loop reads CASSPRLTSGNTIYF. DNA for the CDR3: TGCGCCAGCAGCCCACGACTTACCTCTGGAAACACCATATATTTT.

The V and J genes are TRBV7-8 and TRBJ2-3; D is possibly TRBD2 (6 bases). Trimming shortened V by 5 bases and J by 6 bases, and 15 bases separated the two germline ends. Germline CDR1 is SGHVS and CDR2 is FQNEAQ. CDR3 length: 14 amino acids. The CDR3 nucleotides are TGTGCCAGCAGCAGTAGCGGACCGACCGATACGCAGTATTTT. Translation: CASSSSGPTDTQYF. The full variable domain, rest sourced from reference TRBV7-8 and TRBJ2-3, is GAGVSQSPRYKVAKRGQDVALRCDPISGHVSLFWYQQALGQGPEFLTYFQNEAQLDKSGLPSDRFFAERPEGSVSTLKIQRTQQEDSAVYLCASSSSGPTDTQYFGPGTRLTVL.

The gene calls are TRBV2 and TRBJ2-3; no clear D gene. Trimming pared 2 bases from V and 9 bases from J, leaving 18 bases between. The CDR3 is made up of 15 amino acids. Germline V gene lookup returns CDR1 SNHLY and CDR2 FYNNEI. The CDR3 loop reads CASSENYPRDSTQYF. As DNA, the CDR3 is TGTGCCAGCAGTGAAAACTACCCGAGAGATTCGACGCAGTATTTT. Looking up the rest from reference TRBV2 and TRBJ2-3 gives the full variable domain: EPEVTQTPSHQVTQMGQEVILRCVPISNHLYFYWYRQILGQKVEFLVSFYNNEISEKSEIFDDQFSVERPDGSNFTLKIRSTKLEDSAMYFCASSENYPRDSTQYFGPGTRLTVL.

The J gene is TRBJ1-2, the V gene TRBV7-2; 7 positions match TRBD1. This CDR3 spans 14 amino acids. V lost 0 bases, J lost 3 bases, and 1 base stayed unmatched. Per the germline V gene, CDR1 is SGHTA and CDR2 is FQGNSA. CDR3 sequence: CASSLAGQDYGYTF. For the CDR3, the DNA is TGTGCCAGCAGCTTAGCAGGACAGGACTATGGCTACACCTTC. Full variable domain (remainder filled in from reference TRBV7-2 and TRBJ1-2): GAGVSQSPSNKVTEKGKDVELRCDPISGHTALYWYRQSLGQGLEFLIYFQGNSAPDKSGLPSDRFSAERTGGSVSTLTIQRTQQEDSAVYLCASSLAGQDYGYTFGSGTRLTVV.

The chain uses TRBV6-5 and TRBJ2-2; possible D gene TRBD2, 5 bases. The CDR3 covers 16 residues. From germline, CDR1 is MNHEY and CDR2 SVGAGI. Trimming cost V 2 bases and J 1 base, with 11 bases left between them. The CDR3 is CASSYRPSRNTGELFF. The CDR3 DNA sequence: TGTGCCAGCAGTTACCGACCTAGCAGGAACACCGGGGAGCTGTTTTTT.

The chain is built from TRBV7-9 and TRBJ2-7; 9 bases map to TRBD1. CDR1 and CDR2 from the germline V gene are SEHNR and FQNEAQ (reference sequence). The CDR3 sequence is 14 residues long. V trimming: 5 bases; J trimming: 5 bases; junction bases outside the gene matches: 7. CDR3 bases: TGTGCCAGCAGCGTCGGGACAGGGAGAAACGAGCAGTACTTC. Translated: CASSVGTGRNEQYF.

The chain has TRBV30 and TRBJ1-3; D is perhaps TRBD1 (5 bases). Germline loops: CDR1 GTSNPN, CDR2 SVGIG (reference sequence). Trimming pared 2 bases from V and 4 bases from J, leaving 12 bases between. CDR3 size: 14 residues. The CDR3 spells CAWSQGLEGNTIYF. In nucleotides, the CDR3 is TGTGCCTGGAGTCAGGGACTTGAGGGAAACACCATATATTTT.

The chain recombines TRBV4-3 with TRBJ2-3, with D uncertain. The ends were cut back, 0 bases at V and 5 bases at J, with 12 bases in the middle. Germline V gene sequence: CDR1 LGHNA, CDR2 YSLEER. This CDR3 is 15 amino acids long. CDR3 nucleotide sequence: TGCGCCAGCAGCCAAGAAGCGAGGAGTAGAGATACGCAGTATTTT. Residues: CASSQEARSRDTQYF.

This clone was seen only once. This chain connects TRBV25-1 to TRBJ2-2; 9 bases map to TRBD1. The CDR3 is 18 amino acids. The germline CDR1 and CDR2 sequences are MGHDK and SYGVNS. Unmatched junction bases numbered 13, after V lost 3 bases and J lost 5 bases. The CDR3 bases are TGTGCCAGCAGTGATAGTTGGACAGGGGAATTGTATACCGGGGAGCTGTTTTTT. Amino acid sequence: CASSDSWTGELYTGELFF. Combining the CDR3 with reference TRBV25-1 and TRBJ2-2 gives the whole variable domain EADIYQTPRYLVIGTGKKITLECSQTMGHDKMYWYQQDPGMELHLIHYSYGVNSTEKGDLSSESTVSRIRTEHFPLTLESARPSHTSQYLCASSDSWTGELYTGELFFGEGSRLTVL.

CDR3 bases: TGCGCCAGCAGCTTGGCTGGGGGGGCGGGAGTTCAAGAGACCCAGTACTTC. It specifies CASSLAGGAGVQETQYF. The rearrangement links TRBV5-1 to TRBJ2-5; D is perhaps TRBD2 (7 bases). This CDR3 is 17 amino acids long. Trimming stripped 0 bases from V and 2 bases from J, with 17 bases between. The V gene's germline CDR1 is SGHRS and CDR2 YFSETQ.

In its sample, this clone was seen once. V gene TRBV28 combines with J gene TRBJ2-3; TRBD2 matches at 10 bases. V trimming: 6 bases; J trimming: 4 bases; junction bases outside the gene matches: 4. The V gene's germline CDR1 is MDHEN and CDR2 SYDVKM. The CDR3 is made up of 14 amino acids. This CDR3 reads CASSFSGRPDTQYF. The CDR3 coding sequence is TGTGCCAGCAGCTTTAGCGGGAGGCCAGATACGCAGTATTTT.

A few counts support this clone. This rearrangement joins TRBV6-1 to TRBJ1-1; D is unresolved. V dropped 0 bases and J dropped 4 bases, with 15 bases sitting between them. The CDR3 has 16 residues. Germline V gene data show CDR1 as MNHNS and CDR2 as SASEGT. CDR3 DNA: TGTGCCAGCAGTGAAGCAGCAGGAAGTACGCGCACTGAAGCTTTCTTT. Translation: CASSEAAGSTRTEAFF.

V usage is TRBV4-3 and J usage is TRBJ2-5, with D perhaps TRBD1 (6 bases). The CDR3 is 15 residues long. V shed 0 bases and J shed 1 base, with 9 bases lying between them. Germline-derived CDR1 and CDR2 are LGHNA and YSLEER. The CDR3 nucleotides read TGCGCCAGCAGCCAAGACGCGGACAGCCAAGAGACCCAGTACTTC. It encodes CASSQDADSQETQYF.

The gene calls are TRBV30 and TRBJ1-4; 7 bases align to TRBD1. After removal of 3 bases from V and 4 bases from J, the junction contained 5 bases not matched to a gene. Germline V lookup: CDR1 GTSNPN, CDR2 SVGIG (reference sequence). There are 14 residues in the CDR3. The CDR3 reads CAWSRGQINEKLFF. The CDR3, as DNA: TGTGCCTGGAGCAGGGGACAGATTAATGAAAAACTGTTTTTT. The variable domain in full, with the rest retrieved from reference TRBV30 and TRBJ1-4, is SQTIHQWPATLVQPVGSPLSLECTVEGTSNPNLYWYRQAAGRGLQLLFYSVGIGQISSEVPQNLSASRPQDRQFILSSKKLLLSDSGFYLCAWSRGQINEKLFFGSGTQLSVL.

This chain uses TRBV11-2 with TRBJ2-1, with D hard to call. Trimming removed 5 bases at V and 4 bases at J, with 9 bases between. Germline assignment: CDR1 SGHAT and CDR2 FQNNGV. CDR3 length: 13 residues. The CDR3 sequence: CASSPIQYNEQFF. The CDR3 DNA is TGTGCCAGCAGCCCCATCCAGTACAATGAGCAGTTCTTC.